This passage covers 9 T cell receptor beta chains from one sample sequenced in a study of blood T cell repertoires in COVID-19. The data were produced by immunoSEQ multiplex PCR, yet TCRdb's version contains in-frame clones alone and is incomplete. In the table there are under 45,000 clones, about 85% of which are singletons. The sequenced material came from peripheral blood. These receptors were collected from a man aged 50-59 years with active COVID-19.

Concerning this clone: The same CDR3 also results from other DNA sequences found in this sample. This rearrangement joins TRBV6-5 to TRBJ2-1; TRBD1 might be the D (5 bases). The CDR3 has 15 residues. Germline V gene data show CDR1 as MNHEY and CDR2 as SVGAGI. Between the trimmed V and J ends, which lost 6 bases and 0 bases, there was a span of 12 bases. The DNA for the CDR3 is TGTGCCAGCAGCCCCCAGGGCACCTCCTACAATGAGCAGTTCTTC. This gives the protein CASSPQGTSYNEQFF.

CDR3 in amino acids: CASSQAGVLETQYF. The DNA of the CDR3 is TGTGCCAGCAGCCAAGCGGGAGTGCTGGAGACCCAGTACTTC. The chain combines TRBV4-2 with TRBJ2-5; a weak D match, TRBD2 (6 bases). Looked up from germline, CDR1 is LGHNA and CDR2 is YNFKEQ. This CDR3 has 14 residues. Trimming took 1 base from V and 5 from J, leaving 11 bases between them.

The rearrangement joins TRBV9 to TRBJ2-6, with unresolved D. The CDR3 contains 14 residues. Trimming stripped 2 bases from V and 2 bases from J, with 5 bases between. Germline V lookup: CDR1 SGDLS, CDR2 YYNGEE. The CDR3: CASSVATGANVLTF. CDR3 DNA: TGTGCCAGCAGCGTTGCGACTGGGGCCAACGTCCTGACTTTC.

The V gene is TRBV6-6, the J gene TRBJ1-5, with D perhaps TRBD1 (6 bases). The CDR3 is 14 residues long. CDR1 is MNHNY, CDR2 SVGAGI, per germline (reference sequence). The V and J ends lost 2 bases and 7 bases respectively, with 12 bases between them. In nucleotides, the CDR3 is TGTGCCAGCAGTTACGGGGGCGGGGGACAGCCCCAGCATTTT. It codes for CASSYGGGGQPQHF.

This sequence joins TRBV9 and TRBJ2-2; possible D gene TRBD1, 6 bases. Germline loops: CDR1 SGDLS, CDR2 YYNGEE. The CDR3 spans 16 residues. V was cut by 4 bases and J by 0 bases, with 13 bases left in between. CDR3 loop: CASSPEGVANTGELFF. The CDR3 coding sequence is TGTGCCAGCAGCCCCGAGGGGGTCGCGAACACCGGGGAGCTGTTTTTT. Drawing the rest from reference TRBV9 and TRBJ2-2, the complete variable domain is DSGVTQTPKHLITATGQRVTLRCSPRSGDLSVYWYQQSLDQGLQFLIQYYNGEERAKGNILERFSAQQFPDLHSELNLSSLELGDSALYFCASSPEGVANTGELFFGEGSRLTVL.

The chain carries TRBV7-2 and TRBJ1-5; maybe TRBD1 (5 bases). With 8 bases removed from V and 0 bases from J, the gap between germline ends came to 8 bases. The CDR3 loop spans 13 amino acids. CDR1 is SGHTA, CDR2 FQGNSA, per germline. CDR3 nucleotides: TGTGCCAGCGGACAAAATAGCAATCAGCCCCAGCATTTT. Translation gives CASGQNSNQPQHF.

This clone was counted once. V usage is TRBV7-8 and J usage is TRBJ2-7; tentative D call: TRBD2 (5 bases). The V end lost 4 bases, the J end lost 6 bases, and 10 bases lay between the germline ends. The length of the CDR3 is 12 residues. Germline CDR1 SGHVS, CDR2 FQNEAQ. CDR3 nucleotide sequence: TGTGCCAGCAGCTACCTTCGGGGCGAGCAGTACTTC. Residues: CASSYLRGEQYF.

The chain joins TRBV27 to TRBJ2-1; 9 positions agree with TRBD2. V trimming: 4 bases; J trimming: 5 bases; junction bases outside the gene matches: 12. Germline V gene data show CDR1 as MNHEY and CDR2 as SMNVEV (reference sequence). The CDR3 is 17 amino acids. The CDR3 nucleotides read TGTGCCAGCAGTTCTATGGCCTCTTGGACTAGCGACAATGAGCAGTTCTTC. Residues: CASSSMASWTSDNEQFF.

The chain links TRBV5-1 to TRBJ2-5; tentative D call: TRBD1 (6 bases). Germline V gene data show CDR1 as SGHRS and CDR2 as YFSETQ. This CDR3 comprises 15 residues. V was shortened by 3 bases and J by 0 bases, with 12 bases between the two germline ends. CDR3 residues: CASSSHGTNQETQYF. CDR3 DNA: TGCGCCAGCAGCTCCCACGGGACAAACCAAGAGACCCAGTACTTC. The full variable domain, in which reference TRBV5-1 and TRBJ2-5 provide the parts outside the CDR3, is KAGVTQTPRYLIKTRGQQVTLSCSPISGHRSVSWYQQTPGQGLQFLFEYFSETQRNKGNFPGRFSGRQFSNSRSEMNVSTLELGDSALYLCASSSHGTNQETQYFGPGTRLLVL.